This TCR beta chain was recovered during a study of blood T cell repertoires in COVID-19. In the study overall: The analysed material was cDNA or gDNA that came from T cells, B-cell-depleted T cells, or PBMCs.

Researchers sorted participants into cohorts using their self-reported clinical history. Assay: immunoSEQ multiplex PCR; the TCRdb copy retains only in-frame clones and omits some. The top ten clones hold about 1.5% of a sample with around 380,000 clones, 70% to 90% of them seen once. CDR1 is GTSNPN and CDR2 is SVGIG in the germline V gene (reference sequence). CDR3 size: 14 residues. Trimming left V 0 bases short and J 0 bases short, with 9 bases between. J is TRBJ2-7 and V is TRBV30; tentative D call: TRBD2 (5 bases). The sequencing input was PBMCs or T cells enriched from blood (not recorded which). The receptor comes from a man between 25 and 39 years old who had recovered from COVID-19. CDR3 residues: CAWSVTSASYEQYF. In nucleotides, the CDR3 is TGTGCCTGGAGTGTCACTAGTGCCTCCTACGAGCAGTACTTC. The full variable domain, with the rest looked up from reference TRBV30 and TRBJ2-7, is SQTIHQWPATLVQPVGSPLSLECTVEGTSNPNLYWYRQAAGRGLQLLFYSVGIGQISSEVPQNLSASRPQDRQFILSSKKLLLSDSGFYLCAWSVTSASYEQYFGPGTRLTVT.